Sequencing of this TCR beta chain was carried out in a study of control samples from healthy donors and cancer patients (dated by TCRdb to the early 2020s). There are 13 amino acids in the CDR3, from cysteine to phenylalanine inclusive. Only CDR3 DNA is held: 39 bases, read in frame from base 1. From a lookup of the germline V gene, CDR1 and CDR2 are SGHAT and FQNNGV. The junction shows trimming of 4 bases on V and 5 bases on J, plus 12 bases between the germline ends. Libraries were prepared through the immunoSEQ multiplex PCR assay. The table comes from immuneACCESS by way of TCRdb, which keeps in-frame sequences with V and J called. Part of the clones is missing from these tables; in studies checked, under half for an unresolved V gene and the rest for unknown reasons. This sample comprises about 44,000 clones, more than 70% of them detected only once. Around 9.6% of the sample is held by the ten biggest clonotypes.

About this clone itself: Its antigen has not been determined. Base-call qualities are not available, and no considerably larger clone is one nucleotide away.

The specimen was PBMCs. The source of this sequence is a woman aged 55-70 years with lung cancer. The rearranged chain carries TRBV11-2 and TRBJ2-7, with TRBD1 as a weak D call on 6 bases. The bases read TGTGCCAGCAGCTATAGCAAGGGGGACGAGCAGTACTTC. The encoded protein is CASSYSKGDEQYF.